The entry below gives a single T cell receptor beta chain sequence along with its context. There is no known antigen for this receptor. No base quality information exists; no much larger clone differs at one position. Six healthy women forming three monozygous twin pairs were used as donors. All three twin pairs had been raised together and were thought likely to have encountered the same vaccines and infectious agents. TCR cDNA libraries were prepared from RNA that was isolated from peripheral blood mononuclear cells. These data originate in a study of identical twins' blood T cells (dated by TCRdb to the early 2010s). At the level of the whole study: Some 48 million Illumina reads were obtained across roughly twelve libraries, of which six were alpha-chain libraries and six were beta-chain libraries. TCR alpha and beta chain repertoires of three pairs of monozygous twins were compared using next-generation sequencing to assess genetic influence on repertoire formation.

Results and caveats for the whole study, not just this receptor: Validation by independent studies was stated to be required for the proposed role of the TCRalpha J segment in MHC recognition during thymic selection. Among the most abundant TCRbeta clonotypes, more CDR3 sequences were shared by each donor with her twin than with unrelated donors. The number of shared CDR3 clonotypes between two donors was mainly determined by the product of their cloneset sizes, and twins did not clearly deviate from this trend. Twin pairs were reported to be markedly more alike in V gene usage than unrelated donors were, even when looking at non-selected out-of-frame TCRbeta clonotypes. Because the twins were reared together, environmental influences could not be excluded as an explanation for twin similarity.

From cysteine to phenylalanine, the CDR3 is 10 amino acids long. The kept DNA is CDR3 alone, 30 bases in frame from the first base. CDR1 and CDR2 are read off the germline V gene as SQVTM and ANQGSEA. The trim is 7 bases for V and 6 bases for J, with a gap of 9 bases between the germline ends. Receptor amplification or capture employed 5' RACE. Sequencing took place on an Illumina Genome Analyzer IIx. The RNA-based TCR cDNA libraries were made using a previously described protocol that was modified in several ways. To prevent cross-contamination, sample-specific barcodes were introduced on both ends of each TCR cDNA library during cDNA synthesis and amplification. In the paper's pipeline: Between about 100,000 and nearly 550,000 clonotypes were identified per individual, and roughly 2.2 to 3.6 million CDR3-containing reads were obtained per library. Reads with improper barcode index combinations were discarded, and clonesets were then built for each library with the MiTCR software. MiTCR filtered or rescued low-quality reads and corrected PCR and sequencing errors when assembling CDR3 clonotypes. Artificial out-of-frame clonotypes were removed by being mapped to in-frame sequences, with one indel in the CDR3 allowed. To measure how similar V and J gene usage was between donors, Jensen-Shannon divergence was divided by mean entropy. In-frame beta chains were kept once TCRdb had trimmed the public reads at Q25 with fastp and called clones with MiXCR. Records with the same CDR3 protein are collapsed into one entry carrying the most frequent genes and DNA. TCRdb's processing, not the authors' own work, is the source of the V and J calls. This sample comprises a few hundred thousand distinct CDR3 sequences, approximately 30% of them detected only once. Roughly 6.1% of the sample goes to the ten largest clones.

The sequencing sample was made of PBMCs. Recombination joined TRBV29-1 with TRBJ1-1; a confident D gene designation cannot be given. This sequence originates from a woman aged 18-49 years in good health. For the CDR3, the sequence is CSAASPEAFF. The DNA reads TGCAGCGCGGCGAGCCCTGAAGCTTTCTTT.